The TCR beta chain described here comes from a study of glioma-infiltrating T cells after dendritic cell vaccination. Whole-study context: Between the early 2000s and the early 2010s, patients got autologous tumor lysate-pulsed dendritic cell vaccines.

Study-wide results and limits: Complete blood and tumor specimen sets were limited to few patients.

V shed 8 bases, J shed 2 bases, and the junction held 7 bases outside the gene matches. This CDR3 contains 15 residues. CDR1 SNHLY and CDR2 FYNNEI come from the germline V gene. This table comes from immunoSEQ multiplex PCR, and its TCRdb copy is limited to in-frame clones, with some not included. Seen here are approximately 24,000 clones, approximately 89% observed once, and the top ten hold less than 3%. Details on this clone: Its cognate antigen is unknown.

Stated time point: after dendritic cell vaccination, including at tumor progression/relapse. The specimen was blood, collected after dendritic cell vaccination. The receptor's source is a human donor with glioblastoma. V gene TRBV2 combines with J gene TRBJ2-4; 9 nucleotides match TRBD1. CDR3 sequence reads: CASLDRGASKNIQYF. The CDR3 DNA reads as TGTGCCAGCTTAGACAGGGGGGCTTCCAAAAACATTCAGTACTTC.